This T cell receptor beta chain was sequenced during a study of T cells in Graves' hyperthyroidism and ophthalmopathy. TCR beta CDR3 region amplification was performed from RNA transcripts. TCR CDR3 underwent first-round RT-PCR with the HTBI primer set. MiXCR, run by TCRdb on the multiplex PCR reads, gives a single entry per CDR3 protein. The sample records around 720,000 distinct CDR3 sequences, approximately 36% being singletons. General observations from the study: The model foresaw ophthalmopathy a median roughly 6.3 months prior to onset.

For this clonotype: Its antigen is not known.

Patients between 18 and 65 years old had hyperthyroidism, newly diagnosed and lasting under 2 months. Germline loops: CDR1 SEHNR, CDR2 FQNEAQ (reference sequence). Trimming at V came to 1 base and at J to 3 bases, leaving 13 bases not matched to a gene. This CDR3 is built from 18 residues. The TCR sequence derives from a woman aged 35 to 49 with Graves' hyperthyroidism. This sequence joins TRBV7-9 and TRBJ1-1; 8 nucleotides match TRBD1. Sequenced sample: blood. CDR3 nucleotide sequence: TGTGCCAGCAGCTTAGAGGCAGGGGGCATAATCTGGCACACTGAAGCTTTCTTT. Its translation: CASSLEAGGIIWHTEAFF.